This T cell receptor (beta chain) was identified in a study of cytomegalovirus exposure and HLA in healthy donors. Study-level results: Some public TCRs appeared in many individuals, while most sequences were rare. Cytomegalovirus status was reportedly diagnosed by the classifier with high sensitivity and specificity. A few chains tied to CMV proved CMV antigen-specific in vitro.

To note about this clone: The antigen remains unidentified.

The protocol was immunoSEQ multiplex PCR, while the TCRdb copy is restricted to in-frame clones and leaves out a portion. The repertoire holds 55,000 to 70,000 clones, with 91% as singletons. This clonotype was sampled from a woman in her twenties or thirties in good health and CMV-seronegative. The material sequenced was PBMCs.

CDR3 amino acids: CSVGLAGNEQFF. In DNA form, the CDR3 reads TGCAGCGTTGGTCTAGCGGGCAATGAGCAGTTCTTC. The rearrangement joins TRBV29-1 to TRBJ2-1; 8 positions match TRBD2. Trimming took 4 bases from V and 6 from J; bases not matched to a gene: 2. This CDR3 has 12 residues. The V gene's germline CDR1 is SQVTM and CDR2 ANQGSEA.